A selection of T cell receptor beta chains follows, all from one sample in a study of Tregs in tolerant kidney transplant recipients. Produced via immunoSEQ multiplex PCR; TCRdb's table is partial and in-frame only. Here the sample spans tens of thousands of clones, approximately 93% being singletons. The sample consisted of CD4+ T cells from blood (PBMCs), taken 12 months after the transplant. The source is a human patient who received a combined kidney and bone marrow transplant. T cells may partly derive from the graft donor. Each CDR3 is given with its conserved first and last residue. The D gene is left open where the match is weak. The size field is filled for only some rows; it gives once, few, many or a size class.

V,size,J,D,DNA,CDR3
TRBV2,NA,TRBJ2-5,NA,TGTGCCAGCAGTGAGGGACTAGGGGGCCAGACCCAGTACTTC,CASSEGLGGQTQYF
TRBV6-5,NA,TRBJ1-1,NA,TGTGCCAGCAGTTACATCCGCGTGCGGCAGACTGAAGCTTTCTTT,CASSYIRVRQTEAFF
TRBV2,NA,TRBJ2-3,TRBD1,TGTGCCACCAGGGGACAGGGAGGTTCAGATACGCAGTATTTT,CATRGQGGSDTQYF
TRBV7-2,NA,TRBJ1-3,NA,TGTGCCAGCAGCTTAGTGCCAGTAGGAAACACCATATATTTT,CASSLVPVGNTIYF
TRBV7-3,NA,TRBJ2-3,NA,TGTGCCAGCAGCTTCCGCAGCGCCACAGATACGCAGTATTTT,CASSFRSATDTQYF
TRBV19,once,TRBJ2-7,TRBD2,TGTGCCAGTAGTCCCCGGACTAGCAGCTACGAGCAGTACTTC,CASSPRTSSYEQYF
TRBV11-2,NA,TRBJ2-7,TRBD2,TGTGCCAGCAGCTTAGTGGGACTAGCCTCTGAGCAGTACTTC,CASSLVGLASEQYF
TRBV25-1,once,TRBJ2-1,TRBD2,TGTGCCAGCAGTGAGCCCCTTAGCGGGGTTACCTACAATGAGCAGTTCTTC,CASSEPLSGVTYNEQFF
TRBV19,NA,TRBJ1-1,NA,TGTGCCAGTAGGCCAGACTTTGGGAACACTGAAGCTTTCTTT,CASRPDFGNTEAFF
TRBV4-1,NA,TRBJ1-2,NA,TGCGCCAGCAGCCCTGACCGGGACACCAACTATGGCTACACCTTC,CASSPDRDTNYGYTF
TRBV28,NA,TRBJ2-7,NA,TGTGCCAGCAGAATGGGACTCCGAAGGGGTGAGCAGTACTTC,CASRMGLRRGEQYF
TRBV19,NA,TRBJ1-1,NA,TGTGCCAGTAGTATAGTTGGGGCAGGGTGGACTGAAGCTTTCTTT,CASSIVGAGWTEAFF
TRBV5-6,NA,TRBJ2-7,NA,TGTGCCAGCAGCTCTCACAGGGTTTCTTTCTGGGAGCAGTACTTC,CASSSHRVSFWEQYF
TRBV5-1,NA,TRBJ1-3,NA,TGCGCCAGCAGCTTGGCCCCCTTCGCTGGAAACACCATATATTTT,CASSLAPFAGNTIYF
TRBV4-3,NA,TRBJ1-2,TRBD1,TGCGCCAGCAGCCAAGATGGTTTAGACAGGGGCTATGGCTACACCTTC,CASSQDGLDRGYGYTF
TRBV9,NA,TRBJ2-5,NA,TGTGCCAGCAGCGTAGAAAAGAAGGGGCCGTTGGAGACCCAGTACTTC,CASSVEKKGPLETQYF
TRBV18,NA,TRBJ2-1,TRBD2,TGTGCCAGCTCACTGAATAGCGGGGGGGCCCGGGAGCAGTTCTTC,CASSLNSGGAREQFF
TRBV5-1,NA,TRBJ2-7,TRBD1,TGCGCCAGCAGCGCGACAGGGACCCACGAGCAGTACTTC,CASSATGTHEQYF
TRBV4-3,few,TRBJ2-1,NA,TGCGCCAGCAGCCAAGCAAACAGGTTTGCTAGCGATGAGCAGTTCTTC,CASSQANRFASDEQFF
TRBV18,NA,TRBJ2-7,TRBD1,TGTGCCAGCTCACCAGGGACAGGGGGCGGCTACGAGCAGTACTTC,CASSPGTGGGYEQYF